This T cell receptor beta chain was recorded in a study of blood T cell repertoires in COVID-19. Germline CDR1 reads PRHDT; CDR2 reads FYEKMQ (reference sequence). The CDR3 sequence is 19 residues long. The V gene end was trimmed by 4 bases and the J gene end by 0 bases; junction bases not matched to a gene: 10. Only in-frame clones appear in the TCRdb table, and some are missing; sequencing was by immunoSEQ multiplex PCR. The sample includes 150,000 to 200,000 clones, 89% seen only once; the top ten take 2% to 2.5%. Enrolled through a virtual design, the participants were between roughly 18 and 100 years of age and came from 24 US areas. Clinical history reported by participants formed the basis on which cohorts were assigned.

The V gene is TRBV13, the J gene TRBJ2-7; 15 bases line up with TRBD2. Sample: PBMCs or T cells enriched from blood (not recorded which). The sequence came from a woman in her 40s with acute COVID-19. The CDR3 region is CASSSNPGLAGGTSYEQYF. CDR3 DNA: TGTGCCAGCAGCTCGAACCCGGGACTAGCGGGAGGTACCTCCTACGAGCAGTACTTC. Variable domain in full (rest from reference TRBV13 and TRBJ2-7): AAGVIQSPRHLIKEKRETATLKCYPIPRHDTVYWYQQGPGQDPQFLISFYEKMQSDKGSIPDRFSAQQFSDYHSELNMSSLELGDSALYFCASSSNPGLAGGTSYEQYFGPGTRLTVT.